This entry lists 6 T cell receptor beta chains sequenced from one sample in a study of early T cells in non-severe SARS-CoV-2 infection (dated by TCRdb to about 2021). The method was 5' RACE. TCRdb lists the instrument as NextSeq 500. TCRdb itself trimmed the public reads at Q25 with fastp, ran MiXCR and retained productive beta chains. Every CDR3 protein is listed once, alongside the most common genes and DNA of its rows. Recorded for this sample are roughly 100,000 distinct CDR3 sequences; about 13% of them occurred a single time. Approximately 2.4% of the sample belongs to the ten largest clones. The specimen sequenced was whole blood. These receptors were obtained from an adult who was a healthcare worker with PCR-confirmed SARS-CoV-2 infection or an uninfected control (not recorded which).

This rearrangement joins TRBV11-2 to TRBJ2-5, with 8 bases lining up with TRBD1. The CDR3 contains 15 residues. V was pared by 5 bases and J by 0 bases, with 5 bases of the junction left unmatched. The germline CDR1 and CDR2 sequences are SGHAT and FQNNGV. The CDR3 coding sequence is TGTGCCAGCAGCCGTCAGGGGGCGAACCAAGAGACCCAGTACTTC. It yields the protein CASSRQGANQETQYF.

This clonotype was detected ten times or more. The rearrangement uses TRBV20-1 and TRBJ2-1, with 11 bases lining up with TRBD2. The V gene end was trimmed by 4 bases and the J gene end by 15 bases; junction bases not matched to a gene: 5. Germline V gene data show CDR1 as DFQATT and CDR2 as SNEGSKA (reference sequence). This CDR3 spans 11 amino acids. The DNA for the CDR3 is TGCAGTGCTATCCTAGCGGGGGGAGTGTTCTTC. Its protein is CSAILAGGVFF.

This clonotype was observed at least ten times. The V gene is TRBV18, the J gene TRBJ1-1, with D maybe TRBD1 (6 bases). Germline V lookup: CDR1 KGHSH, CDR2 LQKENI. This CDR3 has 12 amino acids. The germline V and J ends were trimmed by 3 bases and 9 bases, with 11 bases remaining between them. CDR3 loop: CASSPSDRKAFF. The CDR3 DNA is TGTGCCAGCTCACCTTCCGACAGGAAAGCTTTCTTT. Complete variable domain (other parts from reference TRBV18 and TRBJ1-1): NAGVMQNPRHLVRRRGQEARLRCSPMKGHSHVYWYRQLPEEGLKFMVYLQKENIIDESGMPKERFSAEFPKEGPSILRIQQVVRGDSAAYFCASSPSDRKAFFGQGTRLTVV.

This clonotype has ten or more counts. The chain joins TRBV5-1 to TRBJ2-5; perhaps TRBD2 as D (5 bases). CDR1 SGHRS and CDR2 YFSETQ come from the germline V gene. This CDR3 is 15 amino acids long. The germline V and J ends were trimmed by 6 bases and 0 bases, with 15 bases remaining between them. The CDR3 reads CASTLIGSYQETQYF. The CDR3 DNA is TGCGCCAGCACCTTAATAGGGAGCTACCAAGAGACCCAGTACTTC.

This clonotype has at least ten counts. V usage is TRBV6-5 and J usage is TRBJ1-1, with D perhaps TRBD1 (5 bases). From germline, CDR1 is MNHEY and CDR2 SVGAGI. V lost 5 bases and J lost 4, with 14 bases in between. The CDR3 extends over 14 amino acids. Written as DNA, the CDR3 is TGTGCCAGCAGTCGGGTCGTGGGGGGCACTGAAGCTTTCTTT. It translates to CASSRVVGGTEAFF.

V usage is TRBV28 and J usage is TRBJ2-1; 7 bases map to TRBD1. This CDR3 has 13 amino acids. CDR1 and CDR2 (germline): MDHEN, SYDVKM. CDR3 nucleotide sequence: TGTGAAAAGGGGGCAAGCTACGGCAATGAGCAGTTCTTC. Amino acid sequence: CEKGASYGNEQFF.